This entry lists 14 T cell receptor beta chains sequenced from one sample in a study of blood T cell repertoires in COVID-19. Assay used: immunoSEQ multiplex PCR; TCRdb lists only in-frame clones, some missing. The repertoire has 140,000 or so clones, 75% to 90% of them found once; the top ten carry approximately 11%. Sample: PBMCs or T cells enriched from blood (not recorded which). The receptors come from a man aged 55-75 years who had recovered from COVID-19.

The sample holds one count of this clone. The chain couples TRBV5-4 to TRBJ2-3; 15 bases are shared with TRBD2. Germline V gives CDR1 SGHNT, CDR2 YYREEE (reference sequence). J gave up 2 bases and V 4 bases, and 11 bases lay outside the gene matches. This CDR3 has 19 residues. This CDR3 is CASSSRTSGRAQFTDTQYF. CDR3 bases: TGTGCCAGCAGCAGCCGGACTAGCGGGAGGGCTCAATTCACAGATACGCAGTATTTT.

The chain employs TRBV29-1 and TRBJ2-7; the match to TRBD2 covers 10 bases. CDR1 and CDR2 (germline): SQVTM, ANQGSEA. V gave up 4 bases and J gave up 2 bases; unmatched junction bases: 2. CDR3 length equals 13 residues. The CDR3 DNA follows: TGCAGCGTTGCTAGCGGGAGCACCTACGAGCAGTACTTC. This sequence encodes CSVASGSTYEQYF.

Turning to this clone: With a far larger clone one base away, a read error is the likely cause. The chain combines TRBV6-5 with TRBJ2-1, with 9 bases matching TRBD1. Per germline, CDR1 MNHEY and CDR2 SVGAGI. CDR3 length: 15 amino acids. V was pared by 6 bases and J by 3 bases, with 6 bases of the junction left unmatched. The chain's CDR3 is CASSPGTGIYNEQFF. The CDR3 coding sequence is TGTGCCAGCAGCCCCGGGACAGGGATCTACAATGAGCAGTTCTTC.

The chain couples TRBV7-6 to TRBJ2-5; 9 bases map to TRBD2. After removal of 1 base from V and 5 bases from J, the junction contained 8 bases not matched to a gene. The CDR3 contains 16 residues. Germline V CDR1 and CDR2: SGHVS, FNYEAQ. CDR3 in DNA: TGTGCCAGCAGCTTAGGGGGCGGGAGGGCCCCGGAGACCCAGTACTTC. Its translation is CASSLGGGRAPETQYF.

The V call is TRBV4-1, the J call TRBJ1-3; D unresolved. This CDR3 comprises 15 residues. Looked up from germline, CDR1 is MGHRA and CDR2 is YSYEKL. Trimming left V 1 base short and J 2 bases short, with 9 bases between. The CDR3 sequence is CASSQVSTTGNTIYF. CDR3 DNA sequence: TGCGCCAGCAGCCAAGTGTCCACAACTGGAAACACCATATATTTT.

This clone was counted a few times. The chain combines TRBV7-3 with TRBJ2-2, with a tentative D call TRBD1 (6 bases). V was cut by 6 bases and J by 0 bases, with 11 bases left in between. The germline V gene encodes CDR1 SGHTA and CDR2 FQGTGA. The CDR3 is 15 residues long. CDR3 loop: CASSPDRTNTGELFF. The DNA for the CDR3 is TGTGCCAGCAGTCCCGACAGGACGAACACCGGGGAGCTGTTTTTT.

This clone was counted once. The CDR3 DNA follows: TGTGCCAGCAGTATGTCTCGCGGGGGCTCCGGGGAGCTGTTTTTT. Protein sequence: CASSMSRGGSGELFF. This chain joins TRBV11-3 and TRBJ2-2; D is perhaps TRBD2 (7 bases). The CDR3 extends over 15 amino acids. Germline CDR1 is SGHNT and CDR2 is YENEEA. With 6 bases removed from V and 6 bases from J, the gap between germline ends came to 17 bases.

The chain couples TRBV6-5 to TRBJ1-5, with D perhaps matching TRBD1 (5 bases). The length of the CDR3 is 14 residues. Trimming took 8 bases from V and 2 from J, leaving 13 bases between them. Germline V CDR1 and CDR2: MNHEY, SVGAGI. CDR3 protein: CASGNAGGNQPQHF. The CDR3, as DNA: TGTGCCAGCGGGAATGCGGGGGGCAATCAGCCCCAGCATTTT.

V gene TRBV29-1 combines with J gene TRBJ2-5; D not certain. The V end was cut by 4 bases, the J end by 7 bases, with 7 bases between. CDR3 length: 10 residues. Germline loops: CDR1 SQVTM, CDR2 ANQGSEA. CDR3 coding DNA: TGCAGCGTTGTAGTCGCGACCCAGTACTTC. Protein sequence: CSVVVATQYF.

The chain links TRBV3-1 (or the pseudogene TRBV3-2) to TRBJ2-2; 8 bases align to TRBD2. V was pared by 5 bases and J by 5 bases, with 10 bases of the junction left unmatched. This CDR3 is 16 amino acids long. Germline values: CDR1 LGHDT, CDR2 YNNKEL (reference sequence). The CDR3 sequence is CASSIPGLEITGELFF. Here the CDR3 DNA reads TGTGCCAGCAGCATTCCGGGACTAGAGATTACCGGGGAGCTGTTTTTT.

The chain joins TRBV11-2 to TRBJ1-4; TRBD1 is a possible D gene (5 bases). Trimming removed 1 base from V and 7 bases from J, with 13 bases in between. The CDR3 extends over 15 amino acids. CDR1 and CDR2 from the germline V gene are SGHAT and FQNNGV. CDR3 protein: CASSLGAGWGEKLFF. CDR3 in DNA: TGTGCCAGCAGCTTAGGGGCAGGGTGGGGTGAAAAACTGTTTTTT.

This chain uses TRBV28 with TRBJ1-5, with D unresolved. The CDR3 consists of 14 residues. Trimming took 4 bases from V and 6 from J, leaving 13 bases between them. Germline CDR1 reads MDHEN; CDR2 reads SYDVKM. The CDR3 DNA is TGTGCCAGCAGTTCGGGTCGGGGAGTTCAGCCCCAGCATTTT. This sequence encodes CASSSGRGVQPQHF.

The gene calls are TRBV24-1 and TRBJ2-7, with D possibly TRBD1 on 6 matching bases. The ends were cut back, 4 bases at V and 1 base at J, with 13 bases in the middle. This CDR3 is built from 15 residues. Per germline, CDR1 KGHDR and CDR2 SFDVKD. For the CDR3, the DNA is TGTGCCACCAGTGACGCCGGGACACCTTCCTACGAGCAGTACTTC. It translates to CATSDAGTPSYEQYF.

CDR3 protein: CASSFPRGSDEQFF. CDR3 DNA: TGTGCCAGCAGCTTTCCCCGAGGAAGTGATGAGCAGTTCTTC. This chain links TRBV7-8 with TRBJ2-1; no clear D. Germline CDR1 SGHVS, CDR2 FQNEAQ. The CDR3 spans 14 residues. The V end was cut by 3 bases, the J end by 8 bases, with 14 bases between.